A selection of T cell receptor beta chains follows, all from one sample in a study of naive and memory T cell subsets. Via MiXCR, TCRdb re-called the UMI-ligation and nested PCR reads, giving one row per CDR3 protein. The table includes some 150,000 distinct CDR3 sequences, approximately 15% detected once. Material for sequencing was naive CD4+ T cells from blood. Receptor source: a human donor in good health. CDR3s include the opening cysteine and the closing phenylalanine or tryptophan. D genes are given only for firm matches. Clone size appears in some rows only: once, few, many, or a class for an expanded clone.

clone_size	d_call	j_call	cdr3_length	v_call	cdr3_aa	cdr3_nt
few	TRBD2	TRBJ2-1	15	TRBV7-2	CASSFRLAGSHEQFF	TGTGCCAGCAGCTTTAGACTAGCGGGATCACATGAGCAGTTCTTC
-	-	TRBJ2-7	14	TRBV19	CASSPQRSSYEQYF	TGTGCCAGTAGTCCACAGAGGAGCTCCTACGAGCAGTACTTC
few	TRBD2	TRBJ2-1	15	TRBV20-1	CSAPTGTTLWNEQFF	TGCAGTGCTCCTACCGGGACTACCCTTTGGAATGAGCAGTTCTTC
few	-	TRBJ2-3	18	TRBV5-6	CASSLGLGAPIGTDTQYF	TGTGCCAGCAGCTTGGGCTTGGGGGCCCCTATTGGGACAGATACGCAGTATTTT
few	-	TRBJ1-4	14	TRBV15	CATSTTNGGEKLFF	TGTGCCACCAGCACCACTAATGGCGGAGAAAAACTGTTTTTT
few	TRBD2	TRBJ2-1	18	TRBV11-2	CASTPGTSGRADYNEQFF	TGTGCCAGCACCCCCGGGACTAGCGGGAGGGCGGACTACAATGAGCAGTTCTTC
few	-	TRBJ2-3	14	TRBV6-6	CASSDRTSTDTQYF	TGTGCCAGCAGCGACAGGACTAGCACAGATACGCAGTATTTT
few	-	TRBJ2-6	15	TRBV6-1	CGLGGGSSGANVLTF	TGTGGACTTGGGGGCGGGAGCTCTGGGGCCAACGTCCTGACTTTC
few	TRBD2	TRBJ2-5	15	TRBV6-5	CASSYVRAGGETQYF	TGTGCCAGCAGTTACGTCCGGGCCGGGGGGGAGACCCAGTACTTC
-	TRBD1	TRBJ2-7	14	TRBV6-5	CASSFFGTGYEQYF	TGTGCCAGCAGTTTCTTCGGGACAGGCTACGAGCAGTACTTC
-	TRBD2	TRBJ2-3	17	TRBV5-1	CASSQDTSGRATDTQYF	TGCGCCAGCAGCCAAGATACTAGCGGGAGGGCAACAGATACGCAGTATTTT
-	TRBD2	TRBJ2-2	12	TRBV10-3	CAIGGVFLELFF	TGTGCCATCGGGGGGGTTTTCTTGGAGCTGTTTTTT
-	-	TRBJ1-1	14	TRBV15	CATSPPRLPTEAFF	TGTGCCACCAGCCCCCCAAGACTCCCGACTGAAGCTTTCTTT
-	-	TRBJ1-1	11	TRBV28	CASYMNTEAFF	TGTGCCAGTTACATGAACACTGAAGCTTTCTTT
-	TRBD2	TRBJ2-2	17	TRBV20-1	CSAFGLAGGPSSGELFF	TGCAGTGCTTTTGGACTAGCGGGAGGGCCGTCCTCCGGGGAGCTGTTTTTT
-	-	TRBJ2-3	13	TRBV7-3	CASSLTHTDTQYF	TGTGCCAGCAGCTTAACGCACACAGATACGCAGTATTTT
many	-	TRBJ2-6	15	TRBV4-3	CASSLELSGANVLTF	TGCGCCAGCAGCCTTGAGTTATCTGGGGCCAACGTCCTGACTTTC
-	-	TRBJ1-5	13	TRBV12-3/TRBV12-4	CASGPSDNQPQHF	TGTGCCAGCGGTCCCAGTGACAATCAGCCCCAGCATTTT
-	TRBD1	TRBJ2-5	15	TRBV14	CASSRQGQKKETQYF	TGTGCCAGCAGCCGGCAGGGACAGAAGAAAGAGACCCAGTACTTC
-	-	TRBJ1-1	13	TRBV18	CASSPSLDTEAFF	TGTGCCAGCTCACCGTCACTCGACACTGAAGCTTTCTTT
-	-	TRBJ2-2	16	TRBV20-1	CSARDATAANTGELFF	TGCAGTGCTAGAGATGCGACAGCCGCGAACACCGGGGAGCTGTTTTTT
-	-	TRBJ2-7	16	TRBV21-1	CASSLLLSGGVYEQYF	TGTGCCAGCAGCCTCCTCCTTTCTGGGGGGGTGTACGAGCAGTACTTC
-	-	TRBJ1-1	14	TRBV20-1	CSARKATDNTEAFF	TGCAGTGCTCGCAAGGCGACAGATAACACTGAAGCTTTCTTT
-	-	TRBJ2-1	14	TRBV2	CASRTGSSYNEQFF	TGTGCCAGCAGGACCGGAAGCTCCTACAATGAGCAGTTCTTC
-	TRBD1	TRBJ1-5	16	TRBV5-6	CASSRKTGMFNQPQHF	TGTGCCAGCAGCCGTAAGACAGGGATGTTCAATCAGCCCCAGCATTTT